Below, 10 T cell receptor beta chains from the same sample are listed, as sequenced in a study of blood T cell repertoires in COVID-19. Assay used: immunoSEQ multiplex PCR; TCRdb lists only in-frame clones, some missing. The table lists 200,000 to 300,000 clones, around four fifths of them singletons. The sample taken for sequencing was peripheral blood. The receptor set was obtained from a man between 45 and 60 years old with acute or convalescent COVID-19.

The CDR3 region has the DNA TGTGCCAGCAGCCCCGGACAGTTTGTGGGTCAGCCCCAGCATTTT. Translation: CASSPGQFVGQPQHF. The V gene is TRBV5-6, the J gene TRBJ1-5; weak D call: TRBD1 (6 bases). This CDR3 has 15 residues. V shed 4 bases and J shed 6 bases, with 17 bases lying between them. Germline CDR1 SGHDT, CDR2 YYEEEE. Full variable domain (outside the CDR3, taken from reference TRBV5-6 and TRBJ1-5): DAGVTQSPTHLIKTRGQQVTLRCSPKSGHDTVSWYQQALGQGPQFIFQYYEEEERQRGNFPDRFSGHQFPNYSSELNVNALLLGDSALYLCASSPGQFVGQPQHFGDGTRLSIL.

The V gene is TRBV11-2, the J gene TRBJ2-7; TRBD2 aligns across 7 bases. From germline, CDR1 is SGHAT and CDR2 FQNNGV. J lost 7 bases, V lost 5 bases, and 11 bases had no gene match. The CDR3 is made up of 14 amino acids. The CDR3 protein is CASSALDGGLEQYF. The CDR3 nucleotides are TGTGCCAGCAGCGCACTGGACGGGGGGTTGGAGCAGTACTTC.

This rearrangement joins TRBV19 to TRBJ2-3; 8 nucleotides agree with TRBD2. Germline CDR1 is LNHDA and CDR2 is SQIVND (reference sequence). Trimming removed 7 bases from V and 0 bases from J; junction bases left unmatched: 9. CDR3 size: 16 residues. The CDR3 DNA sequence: TGTGCCAGTACCTCCCGGGGGGGGGCCAGCACAGATACGCAGTATTTT. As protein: CASTSRGGASTDTQYF.

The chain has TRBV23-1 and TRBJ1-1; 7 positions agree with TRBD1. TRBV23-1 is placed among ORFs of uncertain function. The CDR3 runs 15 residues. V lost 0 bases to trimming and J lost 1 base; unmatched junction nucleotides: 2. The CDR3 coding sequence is TGCGCCAGCAGTCAATCGCCAGGGGGGAACACTGAAGCTTTCTTT. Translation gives CASSQSPGGNTEAFF.

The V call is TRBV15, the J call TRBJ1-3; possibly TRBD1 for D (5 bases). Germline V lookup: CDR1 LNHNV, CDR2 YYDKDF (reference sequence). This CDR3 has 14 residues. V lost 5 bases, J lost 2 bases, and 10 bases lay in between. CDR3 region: CATSGRGTGNTIYF. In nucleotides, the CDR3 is TGTGCCACCAGCGGGCGGGGGACTGGAAACACCATATATTTT.

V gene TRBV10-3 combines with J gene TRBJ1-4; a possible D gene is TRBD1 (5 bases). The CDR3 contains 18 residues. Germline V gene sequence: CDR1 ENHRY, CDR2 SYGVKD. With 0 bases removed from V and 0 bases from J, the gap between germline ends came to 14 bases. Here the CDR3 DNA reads TGTGCCATCAGTGAGTCGATGGGACTTGCTGCAACTAATGAAAAACTGTTTTTT. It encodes CAISESMGLAATNEKLFF.

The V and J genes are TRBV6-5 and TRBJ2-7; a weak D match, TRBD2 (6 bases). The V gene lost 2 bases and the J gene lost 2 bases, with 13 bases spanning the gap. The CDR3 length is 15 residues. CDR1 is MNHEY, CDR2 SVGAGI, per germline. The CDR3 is CASSYRGAQTYEQYF. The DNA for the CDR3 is TGTGCCAGCAGTTACCGCGGGGCACAAACCTACGAGCAGTACTTC.

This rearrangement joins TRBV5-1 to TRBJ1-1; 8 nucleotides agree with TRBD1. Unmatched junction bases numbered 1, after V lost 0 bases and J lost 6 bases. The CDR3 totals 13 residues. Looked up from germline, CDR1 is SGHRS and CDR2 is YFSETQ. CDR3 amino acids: CASSLAGGPEAFF. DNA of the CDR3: TGCGCCAGCAGCTTGGCAGGGGGCCCTGAAGCTTTCTTT.

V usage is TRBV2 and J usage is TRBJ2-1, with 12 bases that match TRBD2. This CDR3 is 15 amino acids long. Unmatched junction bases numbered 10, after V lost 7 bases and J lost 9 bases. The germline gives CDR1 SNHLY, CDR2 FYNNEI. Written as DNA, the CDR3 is TGTGCCAGCATGAGATCTAGCGGGGGGGCCGCTGAGCAGTTCTTC. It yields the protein CASMRSSGGAAEQFF.

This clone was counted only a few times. CDR3 nucleotides: TGCGCCAGCAGCGTAGGGAGTACTGGCGAGCAGTACTTC. Translation gives CASSVGSTGEQYF. The chain links TRBV5-1 to TRBJ2-7; the D gene is possibly TRBD2 (5 bases). Germline V gene data show CDR1 as SGHRS and CDR2 as YFSETQ. CDR3 length equals 13 residues. V was cut by 4 bases and J by 6 bases, with 14 bases left in between.